Shown below are 22 T cell receptor beta chains from a single sample sequenced in a study of shared clonotypes between healthy human individuals. Naive CD8 cells lacked CD45RO and underwent positive selection for CCR7, leaving out terminally differentiated effector memory CD45RA+ cells. Repertoires were generated with immunoSEQ multiplex PCR, while TCRdb's copy carries only in-frame clones and drops some. The table includes 500,000 to 700,000 clones, approximately 95% detected once. The sequenced material came from naive CD8+ T cells sorted from blood. These receptors came from a woman aged 25 to 39 in good health.

The genes are TRBV27 and TRBJ2-7; a possible D gene is TRBD1 (5 bases). CDR1 is MNHEY, CDR2 SMNVEV, per germline (reference sequence). The V gene lost 7 bases and the J gene lost 2 bases, with 18 bases spanning the gap. The CDR3 runs to 15 residues. As DNA, the CDR3 is TGTGCCAGCAAACCCGCGGCAGGGCTCGCCTACGAGCAGTACTTC. This codes for CASKPAAGLAYEQYF.

The chain joins TRBV29-1 to TRBJ1-2; 7 positions agree with TRBD1. Looked up from germline, CDR1 is SQVTM and CDR2 is ANQGSEA. The CDR3 spans 14 residues. Trimming took 5 bases from V and 7 from J; bases not matched to a gene: 13. CDR3 sequence: CSVYDKTGFRGYTF. The CDR3, as DNA: TGCAGCGTTTATGACAAGACAGGGTTCCGTGGCTACACCTTC.

This rearrangement joins TRBV2 to TRBJ1-1, with TRBD1 matching over 11 bases. The CDR3 runs to 15 residues. Trimming cost V 8 bases and J 0 bases; bases outside gene matches: 5. Per germline, CDR1 SNHLY and CDR2 FYNNEI. As DNA, the CDR3 is TGTGCCAGCCTGGGACAGGGGGAGATGAACACTGAAGCTTTCTTT. Translation gives CASLGQGEMNTEAFF.

The chain recombines TRBV7-7 with TRBJ2-1, with 11 bases identical to TRBD2. The CDR3 has 15 residues. The V gene's germline CDR1 is SSHAT and CDR2 FNYEAQ (reference sequence). V dropped 3 bases and J dropped 4; count of bases not matched to a gene: 2. In DNA, the CDR3 is TGTGCCAGCAGCTTCGGGACTAGCGGTTACAATGAGCAGTTCTTC. Translating it yields CASSFGTSGYNEQFF.

The chain links TRBV27 to TRBJ1-5; the D is unclear. CDR3 length: 14 residues. Germline assignment: CDR1 MNHEY and CDR2 SMNVEV (reference sequence). Trimming took off 3 bases at V and 7 bases at J, with 13 bases between the two ends. The CDR3 DNA follows: TGTGCCAGCAGTTTTTCGGCAGCCTGGCAGCCCCAGCATTTT. Protein: CASSFSAAWQPQHF.

The chain combines TRBV29-1 with TRBJ1-1; possible D gene TRBD1, 5 bases. The CDR3 loop spans 13 amino acids. Trimming shortened V by 0 bases and J by 8 bases, and 13 bases separated the two germline ends. Germline V gene sequence: CDR1 SQVTM, CDR2 ANQGSEA. The CDR3 nucleotides read TGCAGCGTTGAAGACAGGGAGCGTGACGAAGCTTTCTTT. Translation gives CSVEDRERDEAFF.

The J gene is TRBJ2-5, the V gene TRBV10-3; D uncertain. Trimming left V 10 bases short and J 2 bases short, with 11 bases between. The CDR3 length is 12 residues. Germline V gene data show CDR1 as ENHRY and CDR2 as SYGVKD. CDR3 sequence: CATSGEQETQYF. CDR3 DNA sequence: TGTGCCACCTCGGGCGAGCAAGAGACCCAGTACTTC.

Only a few counts were recorded for this clone. Here the CDR3 reads CAWSPANTEAFF. The CDR3 nucleotides are TGTGCCTGGAGTCCCGCGAACACTGAAGCTTTCTTT. The chain links TRBV30 to TRBJ1-1; D gene ambiguous. Germline V gene lookup returns CDR1 GTSNPN and CDR2 SVGIG (reference sequence). This CDR3 region has 12 residues. The V end was cut by 2 bases, the J end by 1 base, with 5 bases between.

The chain is built from TRBV2 and TRBJ1-5; TRBD1 might be the D (5 bases). CDR3 length equals 14 residues. Trimming left V 3 bases short and J 3 bases short, with 9 bases between. CDR1 is SNHLY and CDR2 is FYNNEI in the germline V gene. The CDR3, as DNA: TGTGCCAGCAGTGACTCGGGGCTCAATCAGCCCCAGCATTTT. Translating gives CASSDSGLNQPQHF.

The chain couples TRBV5-1 to TRBJ1-2; TRBD1 agrees at 9 bases. Germline lookup yields CDR1 SGHRS and CDR2 YFSETQ. After removal of 4 bases from V and 4 bases from J, the junction contained 11 bases not matched to a gene. This CDR3 contains 16 residues. CDR3 in amino acids: CASSMKQTGGPYGYTF. The CDR3 DNA follows: TGCGCCAGCAGCATGAAACAGACAGGGGGTCCCTATGGCTACACCTTC.

The genes are TRBV5-4 and TRBJ2-7; TRBD2 matches at 8 bases. V lost 3 bases and J lost 3; bases outside the gene matches: 8. The V gene's germline CDR1 is SGHNT and CDR2 YYREEE (reference sequence). This CDR3 has 15 residues. The CDR3 nucleotides read TGTGCCAGCAGCTCTGGGGATAGCGGGAACTACGAGCAGTACTTC. Its translation: CASSSGDSGNYEQYF.

This rearrangement joins TRBV19 to TRBJ2-1; possible D gene TRBD1, 5 bases. In germline, CDR1 is LNHDA, CDR2 SQIVND (reference sequence). Deletions cut 1 base from V and 7 bases from J, with 5 bases between. This CDR3 spans 12 amino acids. The CDR3 DNA reads as TGTGCCAGTAGTATAGGACAGAATGAGCAGTTCTTC. Amino acid sequence: CASSIGQNEQFF.

V and J are TRBV9 and TRBJ2-5, with 13 bases identical to TRBD2. The ends lost 3 bases at V and 2 bases at J; junction bases unmatched: 7. This CDR3 is 17 amino acids long. Per the germline V gene, CDR1 is SGDLS and CDR2 is YYNGEE. CDR3 bases: TGTGCCAGCAGCGCCGGACTAGCGGGAGTGTGGCAAGAGACCCAGTACTTC. Its protein product is CASSAGLAGVWQETQYF. Full variable domain (rest looked up from reference TRBV9 and TRBJ2-5): DSGVTQTPKHLITATGQRVTLRCSPRSGDLSVYWYQQSLDQGLQFLIQYYNGEERAKGNILERFSAQQFPDLHSELNLSSLELGDSALYFCASSAGLAGVWQETQYFGPGTRLLVL.

This clone came up once. This chain connects TRBV7-8 to TRBJ1-3, with D uncertain. This CDR3 has 18 residues. V was cut by 5 bases and J by 0 bases, with 20 bases left in between. Germline V gives CDR1 SGHVS, CDR2 FQNEAQ. DNA of the CDR3: TGTGCCAGCAGCCGGGGAGCAAGGCCGACGGACTCTGGAAACACCATATATTTT. As protein: CASSRGARPTDSGNTIYF.

The chain has TRBV6-5 and TRBJ1-3, with D uncertain. V was shortened by 6 bases and J by 0 bases, with 3 bases between the two germline ends. This CDR3 is 12 amino acids long. Per the germline V gene, CDR1 is MNHEY and CDR2 is SVGAGI. The CDR3 DNA reads TGTGCCAGCAGCCACTCTGGAAACACCATATATTTT. This translates into CASSHSGNTIYF.

J is TRBJ2-1 and V is TRBV10-3, with a possible D match to TRBD2 (6 bases). The length of the CDR3 is 13 residues. V was cut by 3 bases and J by 5 bases, with 8 bases left in between. CDR1 and CDR2 from the germline V gene are ENHRY and SYGVKD. The CDR3: CAISDSSDNEQFF. In DNA form, the CDR3 reads TGTGCCATCAGTGACTCTAGCGACAATGAGCAGTTCTTC.

The CDR3 here is CSVDQGAILGYTF. The CDR3 nucleotides read TGCAGCGTTGATCAGGGGGCGATTCTCGGCTACACCTTC. The rearrangement joins TRBV29-1 to TRBJ1-2, with TRBD1 matching 8 bases. The germline CDR1 and CDR2 sequences are SQVTM and ANQGSEA. The CDR3 is made up of 13 amino acids. V lost 3 bases to trimming and J lost 8 bases; unmatched junction nucleotides: 8.

This clone was counted once. This chain links TRBV7-9 with TRBJ2-7; 7 positions agree with TRBD1. CDR1 and CDR2 (germline): SEHNR, FQNEAQ (reference sequence). V lost 4 bases, J lost 3 bases, and 9 bases stayed unmatched. The length of the CDR3 is 15 residues. The CDR3 DNA sequence: TGTGCCAGCAGCTCCCGGGACAGAAGTGTCTACGAGCAGTACTTC. Protein sequence: CASSSRDRSVYEQYF.

With respect to this clone: The sample carries other DNA sequences with the same CDR3. The DNA of the CDR3 is TGTGCCAGCAGTTTAGCCGGTAACACTGAAGCTTTCTTT. It translates to CASSLAGNTEAFF. The rearrangement uses TRBV27 and TRBJ1-1; D is unresolved. Germline V gives CDR1 MNHEY, CDR2 SMNVEV (reference sequence). The ends were cut back, 2 bases at V and 2 bases at J, with 6 bases in the middle. The CDR3 runs to 13 residues.

Points on this clone: The same CDR3 also results from other DNA sequences found in this sample. The chain is built from TRBV7-9 and TRBJ1-1, with 7 bases matching TRBD1. Germline assignment: CDR1 SEHNR and CDR2 FQNEAQ (reference sequence). This CDR3 is 13 amino acids long. V was pared by 4 bases and J by 4 bases, with 3 bases of the junction left unmatched. CDR3 sequence (DNA): TGTGCCAGCAGCTCGCCAGGGGGCACTGAAGCTTTCTTT. This sequence encodes CASSSPGGTEAFF.

The chain joins TRBV2 to TRBJ1-1, with D perhaps TRBD1 (6 bases). Trimming left V 5 bases short and J 1 base short, with 11 bases between. Looked up from germline, CDR1 is SNHLY and CDR2 is FYNNEI. The CDR3 length is 14 residues. Here the CDR3 DNA reads TGTGCCAGCAGTAGACAGGCCGGGAACACTGAAGCTTTCTTT. This translates into CASSRQAGNTEAFF.

On this clone itself: Within the sample, other DNA sequences also encode this same CDR3. The J gene is TRBJ2-7, the V gene TRBV28, with D unresolved. Germline CDR1 MDHEN, CDR2 SYDVKM. V gave up 3 bases and J gave up 2 bases, with 8 bases separating them. The CDR3 is 13 residues long. The CDR3 DNA follows: TGTGCCAGCAGTTTTTCCAGGACCTACGAGCAGTACTTC. As protein: CASSFSRTYEQYF.